This T cell receptor (beta chain) stems from a study of T cells in Graves' hyperthyroidism and ophthalmopathy (dated by TCRdb to the late 2010s). With regard to the full study: Peripheral blood was sampled at the time of initial diagnosis, prior to any treatment. To identify distinguishing TCR V-J signatures, a discovery cohort of about 100 patients was used, comprising 43 with Graves' ophthalmopathy and roughly 60 with stable Graves' hyperthyroidism. Prospective prediction of ophthalmopathy was tested in an independent validation cohort of fewer than 20 hyperthyroidism patients and some 17 patients who later progressed to ophthalmopathy. The 90 to 100 discovery patients were randomly divided into training and test sets at a 7:3 ratio. Thyroid tissue and blood T-cell repertoires from more than five Graves' hyperthyroidism patients were also compared in the study. Following sampling, methimazole starting at 30 mg daily was given to hyperthyroidism patients, and high-dose intravenous methylprednisolone was given to ophthalmopathy patients. TCR Vbeta CDR3 sequencing of roughly 140 peripheral blood samples (around 45 ophthalmopathy, 75 to 80 hyperthyroidism and roughly 17 progressor patients) is reported in the paper. The paper's findings and limits, for the study overall: No statistical method was used to set the sample size in advance, and investigators knew the group allocation. Most expanded thyroid clonotypes (frequency above 0.001) were also detected in blood, suggesting blood repertoires may reflect thyroid immune responses. In validation, the model predicted progression to ophthalmopathy with 55% to 71% sensitivity and approximately 74% specificity, a median of 6.5 months before onset. A model built on a 13 V-J signature distinguished ophthalmopathy from stable hyperthyroidism, reaching about 89% sensitivity and approximately 83% specificity in cross-validation and 80%/75% in testing.

With respect to this clonotype: It lacks a known antigen. It has no much larger one-base neighbor in the sample; base qualities were not kept.

The TCR beta CDR3 regions were amplified from the RNA transcripts. A first-round RT-PCR of the TCR CDR3 used the HTBI primer set with the Qiagen OneStep RT-PCR kit. The libraries were constructed in a second round of multiplex PCR and then size-selected and purified. Sequencing of the libraries was done on an Illumina HiSeq2000 using paired-end 100 bp reads. The paper's processing steps were these. Raw data were processed with SOAPnuke, discarding reads with adapters, uncalled bases, mean Phred below 15, or no exact constant-primer or identifier match. High-quality paired reads were merged using COPE v1.2.5, and each unique nucleotide sequence was defined as a clonotype. MiTCR v1.1 was used to align the clonotypes against IMGT TRBV, TRBD and TRBJ reference segments. Analysis was restricted to V-J combinations with a frequency above 0.0001, which covered about 99% of repertoires. The TCS score was defined as F50 (clonal expansion) divided by E x V (chaos), with BLOSUM62-based TCRdist calculated between CDR3 peptides within each V-J. Welch's t-statistics and random forest reduced fewer than 550 V-J features to 13, which were used in a naive Bayes classifier (R e1071). TCRdb reran the public reads through fastp at Q25 and MiXCR, keeping productive beta chains. CDR3 protein sequences are deduplicated, and each keeps its most common genes and DNA. The authors' filters were not applied to this entry. This sample gives about 460,000 distinct CDR3 sequences in total; 20% to 25% of them show up just once. Approximately 49% of the sample belongs to the ten largest clones.

Ophthalmopathy patients had moderately to severely active disease, Clinical Activity Score of at least 3, NOSPECS grade of at least 4, and duration under 3 months. The study excluded patients with uncontrolled infections, other autoimmune diseases, pregnancy or lactation. Diagnoses were established on the basis of clinical symptoms, serum thyroxine and TRAb, thyroid ultrasound, and orbital computed tomography. PBMCs were separated from roughly 10 ml of fresh peripheral blood using Ficoll-Paque density gradient centrifugation. Total RNA was extracted using Trizol reagent, and RNA quality was assessed on an Agilent 2100 Bioanalyzer. From the cysteine through the phenylalanine, the CDR3 covers 14 amino acids. The CDR3 DNA has 42 bases and is translated from base 1. At the junction V is shortened by 0 bases and J by 6 bases, with 11 bases in between. Per the germline V gene, SGHRS is the CDR1 and YFSETQ is the CDR2.

This sequence uses TRBV5-1 and TRBJ2-3; confidence is insufficient to name the D gene. The sequence derives from a woman between 65 and 79 years old with Graves' ophthalmopathy. Sequencing used blood. The CDR3: CASSLATPMDTQYF. In nucleotide form, the sequence is TGCGCCAGCAGCTTGGCCACCCCAATGGATACGCAGTATTTT.